This T cell receptor (beta chain) was recorded in a study of cytomegalovirus exposure and HLA in healthy donors. Study-wide background: Early on, a data release was issued that held 65 million to 100 million unique TCRs from HLA-typed donors. Study-wide points: The investigators catalogued some 150 TCR beta chains as cytomegalovirus-associated. Most subjects had HLA-A and HLA-B alleles reportedly predicted accurately by TCR beta sequences.

The V and J ends lost 3 bases and 0 bases respectively, with 13 bases between them. The CDR3 totals 16 residues. From germline, CDR1 is SGHNT and CDR2 YYREEE (reference sequence). Comment on this clone: Its antigen is as yet unknown.

The PCR made use of 60 Vbeta and 13 Jbeta primers. Sequencing used immunoSEQ multiplex PCR; TCRdb keeps in-frame clones, though not all of them. The sample holds roughly 150,000 clones, approximately 81% seen once. The specimen sequenced was PBMCs. V gene TRBV5-4 combines with J gene TRBJ1-5; D may be TRBD1 (5 bases). The TCR comes from a male donor in good health and CMV-seronegative. CDR3 loop: CASSSGGGSSNQPQHF. CDR3 DNA sequence: TGTGCCAGCAGCTCGGGTGGGGGGAGTAGCAATCAGCCCCAGCATTTT.